This T cell receptor beta chain was retrieved from a study of cytomegalovirus exposure and HLA in healthy donors. Overall study context: Unique TCRs from HLA-typed donors, 70 million to 85 million of them, were held in an early data release. Regarding the study as a whole: Previously analyzed data showed that most TCR beta V segments were productive at a frequency of about 87% or about 30%. TCR beta chains numbering more than 150 were designated cytomegalovirus-associated.

V was pared by 2 bases and J by 0 bases, with 7 bases of the junction left unmatched. CDR1 is SGHNT and CDR2 is YENEEA in the germline V gene. The CDR3 is 17 residues long. Remarks on this clone: Its antigen is still unknown.

PCR was performed using 60 Vbeta and 13 Jbeta primers. Using immunoSEQ multiplex PCR, the repertoire was profiled, and TCRdb retains in-frame clones only, with some absent. The sample lists roughly 120,000 clones; around 84% were seen once. The sequence came from a man aged 25 to 45 in good health and CMV-seropositive. The rearrangement uses TRBV11-3 and TRBJ2-1; 7 nucleotides match TRBD1. Material: PBMCs. Written as DNA, the CDR3 is TGTGCCAGCAGCTTAAGGGGACAGAGGAGCTCCTACAATGAGCAGTTCTTC. This codes for CASSLRGQRSSYNEQFF.